This record concerns one T cell receptor (beta chain) sequence. This entry comes from a study of blood T cell repertoires in COVID-19. Study-level information: Both acute and convalescent COVID-19 samples were obtained from the United States, Italy and Spain. Sources were T cells, B-cell-depleted T cells, or PBMCs; the material itself was cDNA or gDNA.

Study processing details: By means of reference gene primer amplification, nucleated cell counts were estimated. The repertoire was sequenced with immunoSEQ multiplex PCR; TCRdb's copy has only in-frame clones and lacks some. Clone size and V and J calls were adopted from that table, with D and trimming inferred from the DNA. The sample yields roughly 150,000 clones, 70% to 90% seen once. CDR3 length: 15 residues. Germline V gene data show CDR1 as LGHNA and CDR2 as YNFKEQ. The V segment lost 1 base and the J segment 6 bases; nucleotides outside the gene matches: 8. Specimen: peripheral blood. The chain is built from TRBV4-2 and TRBJ1-1; 7 nucleotides align to TRBD1. This TCR derives from a human donor in a cohort sampled during active COVID-19. The CDR3: CASSQAMGQSPEAFF. In DNA, the CDR3 is TGTGCCAGCAGCCAAGCGATGGGACAGTCCCCTGAAGCTTTCTTT.